The 3 T cell receptor beta chains in this list originate from one sample, sequenced in a study of T cell clonality in common variable immunodeficiency. Points from the study as a whole: Reportedly, TCR beta sequences from common variable immunodeficiency showed fewer deletions and N-nucleotide insertions.

Generated by immunoSEQ multiplex PCR, the TCRdb table keeps only in-frame clones and is missing some. Observed in the sample are over 15,000 clones, none of them singletons. No antigens are known for them. The specimen sequenced was peripheral blood mononuclear cells. These receptor sequences come from a human donor with common variable immunodeficiency.

This clone was seen ten or more times. The sequence runs out 3 residues before the end of the CDR3; the remainder is reconstructed from the germline J gene. The V call is TRBV7-2, the J call TRBJ2-1; D perhaps matches TRBD1 (6 bases). Germline lookup yields CDR1 SGHTA and CDR2 FQGNSA. This CDR3 is 13 amino acids long. Trimming stripped 5 bases from V and 6 bases from J, with 11 bases between. Incomplete CDR3 DNA: TGTGCCAGCAGCGCCGACAGGTTCAATGAG. Translating gives CASSADRFNE. The full CDR3 protein reads CASSADRFNEQFF.

This clone has at least ten counts. The read stops 3 residues short of the end of the CDR3; the missing end is completed from the germline J gene. The rearrangement links TRBV6-2 or TRBV6-3 to TRBJ2-7; 7 bases match TRBD1. The ends lost 6 bases at V and 4 bases at J; junction bases unmatched: 9. CDR3 size: 14 residues. CDR1 is MNHEY and CDR2 is SVGEGT in the germline V gene. CDR3 DNA, as far as it was read: TGTGCCAGCAGAAGTATGGGACAGACATACGAG. This codes for CASRSMGQTYE. The whole CDR3 sequence reads CASRSMGQTYEQYF.

Note on this clone: The CDR3 end is not reached by the read, which stops 3 residues before it; the germline J gene fills it in. The genes are TRBV11-2 and TRBJ2-5, with D uncertain. Germline values: CDR1 SGHAT, CDR2 FQNNGV. There are 14 residues in the CDR3. V gave up 2 bases and J gave up 2 bases, with 9 bases separating them. The CDR3: CASSLNEGQETQYF. The covered CDR3 bases are TGTGCCAGCAGCTTAAATGAAGGGCAAGAGACC. The entire variable domain, with the rest obtained from reference TRBV11-2 and TRBJ2-5, is as follows: EAGVAQSPRYKIIEKRQSVAFWCNPISGHATLYWYQQILGQGPKLLIQFQNNGVVDDSQLPKDRFSAERLKGVDSTLKIQPAKLEDSAVYLCASSLNEGQETQYFGPGTRLLVL.